These T cell receptor beta chains were read from a single sample in a study of T cell repertoires in cytomegalovirus infection. MiXCR, applied by TCRdb to the reads, yields one record per CDR3 protein. The sample has some 500,000 distinct CDR3 sequences; 30% to 35% are singletons. Their antigens remain unidentified. The sequencing used cultured PBMCs, collected from culture after CMV antigen stimulation. The receptor source for this set is a human donor in good health (CMV status not recorded). Some clones in this sample may be carry-over from other donors' samples. CDR3s include the opening cysteine and the closing phenylalanine or tryptophan. A D gene is named only where the DNA matches it firmly. Clone size is shown for a subset of rows, as once, few, many or a class of expanded clone.

CDR3 DNA: TGTGCCAGTAGTATAGGGACCAGCGGACGACAACGAACGAACACCGGGGAGCTGTTTTTT
CDR3 protein: CASSIGTSGRQRTNTGELFF
V gene: TRBV19
clone size: few
D gene: NA
J gene: TRBJ2-2

CDR3 DNA: TGCAGTGCTAGGCCAGGGGTCGGCTACACCTTC
CDR3 protein: CSARPGVGYTF
V gene: TRBV20-1
clone size: NA
D gene: NA
J gene: TRBJ1-2

CDR3 DNA: TGTGCCAGTAGTATCAGACAGGTATACAATGAGCAGTTCTTC
CDR3 protein: CASSIRQVYNEQFF
V gene: TRBV19
clone size: few
D gene: NA
J gene: TRBJ2-1

CDR3 DNA: TGTGCCAGCAGCTCCGATACAGAGGGGAAGCAGCCCCAGCATTTT
CDR3 protein: CASSSDTEGKQPQHF
V gene: TRBV7-9
clone size: few
D gene: NA
J gene: TRBJ1-5

CDR3 DNA: TGTGCCAGCAGTTACGGGGCGCGTGATTCACCCCTCCACTTT
CDR3 protein: CASSYGARDSPLHF
V gene: TRBV6-5
clone size: few
D gene: NA
J gene: TRBJ1-6

CDR3 DNA: TGCAGTGGGGTAAAGGGCACCTACACAGATACGCAGTATTTT
CDR3 protein: CSGVKGTYTDTQYF
V gene: TRBV20-1
clone size: NA
D gene: NA
J gene: TRBJ2-3

CDR3 DNA: TGTGCCAGCAGTAAGGGACAGGGCAATCAGCCCCAGCATTTT
CDR3 protein: CASSKGQGNQPQHF
V gene: TRBV6-1
clone size: many
D gene: TRBD1
J gene: TRBJ1-5

CDR3 DNA: TGTGCCAGTACTAGCGGGAGATGGCGTGAGCAGTTCTTC
CDR3 protein: CASTSGRWREQFF
V gene: TRBV19
clone size: once
D gene: TRBD2
J gene: TRBJ2-1

CDR3 DNA: TGCGCCAGCAGCCCTACGACAGCCCTCTCTTCCTACGAGCAGTACTTC
CDR3 protein: CASSPTTALSSYEQYF
V gene: TRBV4-1
clone size: NA
D gene: NA
J gene: TRBJ2-7

CDR3 DNA: TGTGCCAGCAGCTTAGTGTACCCTGGAAACACCATATATTTT
CDR3 protein: CASSLVYPGNTIYF
V gene: TRBV7-8
clone size: many
D gene: NA
J gene: TRBJ1-3

CDR3 DNA: TGTGCCAGCAGTTACTCGAGGGTTGGCAGAGACGGGGTGAACACTGAAGCTTTCTTT
CDR3 protein: CASSYSRVGRDGVNTEAFF
V gene: TRBV6-6
clone size: few
D gene: NA
J gene: TRBJ1-1

CDR3 DNA: TGCGCACGACTAGCGGGAATAGGAAATGAGCAGTTCTTC
CDR3 protein: CARLAGIGNEQFF
V gene: TRBV25-1
clone size: NA
D gene: TRBD2
J gene: TRBJ2-1

CDR3 DNA: TGCGCCAGCAGCCAAGACTCAGGGTTCACCGGGGAGCTGTTTTTT
CDR3 protein: CASSQDSGFTGELFF
V gene: TRBV4-3
clone size: NA
D gene: NA
J gene: TRBJ2-2